This TCR beta chain appears in the sequencing data of a study of blood T cell repertoires in COVID-19. As for the study in general: Sample material is recorded as cDNA or gDNA derived from T cells, B-cell-depleted T cells, or PBMCs.

There are 15 residues in the CDR3. Germline V gene data show CDR1 as SGHAT and CDR2 as FQDESV (reference sequence). V shed 5 bases and J 6 bases; nucleotides not matched to a gene: 11. Here immunoSEQ multiplex PCR was the method, and the copy in TCRdb shows in-frame clones only, minus some. The table has some 200,000 clones, around 88% seen once. The origin of this receptor is a man aged 18 to 29 with active or convalescent COVID-19. The J gene is TRBJ2-3, the V gene TRBV11-1; 7 nucleotides align to TRBD1. Sample: peripheral blood. Here the CDR3 DNA reads TGTGCCAGCAGCCCGACAAACAGGGGATTCGATACGCAGTATTTT. Encoded protein: CASSPTNRGFDTQYF.